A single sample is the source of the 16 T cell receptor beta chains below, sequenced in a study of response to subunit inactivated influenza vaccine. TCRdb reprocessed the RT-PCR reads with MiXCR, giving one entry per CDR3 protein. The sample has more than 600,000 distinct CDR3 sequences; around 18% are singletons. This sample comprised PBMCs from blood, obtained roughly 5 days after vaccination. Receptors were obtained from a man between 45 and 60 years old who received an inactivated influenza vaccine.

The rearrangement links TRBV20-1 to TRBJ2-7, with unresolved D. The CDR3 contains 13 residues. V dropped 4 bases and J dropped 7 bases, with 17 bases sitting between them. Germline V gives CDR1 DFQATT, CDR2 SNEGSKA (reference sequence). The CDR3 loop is CSATYPGVGEQYF. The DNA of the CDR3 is TGCAGTGCTACCTACCCAGGCGTGGGGGAGCAGTACTTC.

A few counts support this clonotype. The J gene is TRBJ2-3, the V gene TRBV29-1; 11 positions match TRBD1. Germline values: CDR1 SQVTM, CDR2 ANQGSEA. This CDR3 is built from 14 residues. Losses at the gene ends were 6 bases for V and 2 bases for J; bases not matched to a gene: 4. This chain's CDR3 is CSVGDRGITDTQYF. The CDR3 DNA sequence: TGCAGCGTGGGGGACAGGGGGATCACAGATACGCAGTATTTT.

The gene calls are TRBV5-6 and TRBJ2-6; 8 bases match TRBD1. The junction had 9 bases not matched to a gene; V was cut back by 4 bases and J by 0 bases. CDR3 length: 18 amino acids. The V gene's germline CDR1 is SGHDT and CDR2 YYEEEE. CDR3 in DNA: TGTGCCAGCAGCCGGAACCGGGACAGGATCTCTGGGGCCAACGTCCTGACTTTC. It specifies CASSRNRDRISGANVLTF.

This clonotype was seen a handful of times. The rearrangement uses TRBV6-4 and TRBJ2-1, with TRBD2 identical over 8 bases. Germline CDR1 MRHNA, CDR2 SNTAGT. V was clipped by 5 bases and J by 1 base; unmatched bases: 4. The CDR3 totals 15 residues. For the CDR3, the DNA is TGTGCCAGCAGTCGCGTAGCGGGGTCCTACAATGAGCAGTTCTTC. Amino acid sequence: CASSRVAGSYNEQFF.

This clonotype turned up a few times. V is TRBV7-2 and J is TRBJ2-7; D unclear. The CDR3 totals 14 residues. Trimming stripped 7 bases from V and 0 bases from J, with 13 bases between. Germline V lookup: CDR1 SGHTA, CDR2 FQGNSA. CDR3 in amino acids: CASNLGRSSYEQYF. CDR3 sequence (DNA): TGTGCCAGCAACCTGGGCCGTAGCTCCTACGAGCAGTACTTC.

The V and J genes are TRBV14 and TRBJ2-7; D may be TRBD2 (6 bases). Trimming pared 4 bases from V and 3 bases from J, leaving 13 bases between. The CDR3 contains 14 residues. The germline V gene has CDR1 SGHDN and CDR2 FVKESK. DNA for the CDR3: TGTGCCAGCAGCCTCCGACTAGGACTCTACGAGCAGTACTTC. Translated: CASSLRLGLYEQYF.

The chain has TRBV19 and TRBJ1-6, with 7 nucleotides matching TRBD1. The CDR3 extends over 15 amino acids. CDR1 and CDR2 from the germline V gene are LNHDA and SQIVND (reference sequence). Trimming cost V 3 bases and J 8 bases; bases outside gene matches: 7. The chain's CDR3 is CASSIGTVHDSPLHF. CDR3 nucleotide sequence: TGTGCCAGTAGTATCGGGACAGTCCACGATTCACCCCTCCACTTT.

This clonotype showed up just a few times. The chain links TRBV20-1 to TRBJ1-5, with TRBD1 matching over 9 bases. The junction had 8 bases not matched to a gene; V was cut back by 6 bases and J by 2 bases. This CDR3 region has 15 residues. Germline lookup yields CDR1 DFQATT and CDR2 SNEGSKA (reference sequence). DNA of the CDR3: TGCAGTGCCGAACGGGACAGGGCGCGCAATCAGCCCCAGCATTTT. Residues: CSAERDRARNQPQHF.

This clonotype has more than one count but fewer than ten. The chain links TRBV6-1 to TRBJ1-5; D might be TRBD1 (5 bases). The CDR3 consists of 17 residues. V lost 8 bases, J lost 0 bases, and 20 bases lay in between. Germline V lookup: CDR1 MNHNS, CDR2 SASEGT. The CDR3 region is CASGASPSVHSNQPQHF. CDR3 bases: TGTGCCAGCGGGGCTTCGCCATCTGTTCATAGCAATCAGCCCCAGCATTTT.

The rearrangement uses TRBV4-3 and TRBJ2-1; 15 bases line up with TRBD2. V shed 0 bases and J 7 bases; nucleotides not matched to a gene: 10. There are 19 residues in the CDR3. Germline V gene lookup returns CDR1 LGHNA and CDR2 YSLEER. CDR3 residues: CASSQEYFRTSGRGNEQFF. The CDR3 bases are TGCGCCAGCAGCCAAGAGTACTTTAGGACTAGCGGGAGGGGAAATGAGCAGTTCTTC.

DNA of the CDR3: TGTGCCAGCAGTTCCCCGGGACAGGGGAGGTATGGCTACACCTTC. Translation: CASSSPGQGRYGYTF. V and J are TRBV28 and TRBJ1-2; 10 nucleotides line up with TRBD1. The CDR3 has 15 residues. CDR1 MDHEN and CDR2 SYDVKM come from the germline V gene. The ends lost 4 bases at V and 5 bases at J; junction bases unmatched: 7.

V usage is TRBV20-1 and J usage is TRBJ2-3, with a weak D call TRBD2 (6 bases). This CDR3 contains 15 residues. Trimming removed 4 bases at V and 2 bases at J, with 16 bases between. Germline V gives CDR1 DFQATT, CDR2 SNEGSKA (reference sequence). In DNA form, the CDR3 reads TGCAGTGCTAACGATGGACTATACAACACAGATACGCAGTATTTT. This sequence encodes CSANDGLYNTDTQYF.

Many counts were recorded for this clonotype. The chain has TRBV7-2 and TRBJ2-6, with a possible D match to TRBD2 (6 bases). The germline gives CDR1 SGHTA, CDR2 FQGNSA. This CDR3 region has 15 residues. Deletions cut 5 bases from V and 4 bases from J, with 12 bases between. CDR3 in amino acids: CASSNSGSGANVLTF. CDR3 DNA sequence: TGTGCCAGCAGCAATAGCGGTTCCGGGGCCAACGTCCTGACTTTC.

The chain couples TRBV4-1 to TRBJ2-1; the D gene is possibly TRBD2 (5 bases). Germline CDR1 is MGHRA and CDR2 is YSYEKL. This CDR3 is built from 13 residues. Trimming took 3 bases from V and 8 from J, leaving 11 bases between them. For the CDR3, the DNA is TGCGCCAGCAGCCAGGCGGCCGGGGATGAGCAGTTCTTC. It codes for CASSQAAGDEQFF.

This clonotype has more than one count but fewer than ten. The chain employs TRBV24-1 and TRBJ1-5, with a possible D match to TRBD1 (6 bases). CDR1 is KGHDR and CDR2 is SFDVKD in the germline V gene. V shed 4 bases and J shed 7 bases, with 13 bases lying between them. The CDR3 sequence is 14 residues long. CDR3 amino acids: CATSETGLGQPQHF. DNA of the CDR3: TGTGCCACCAGTGAAACAGGGTTAGGACAGCCCCAGCATTTT.

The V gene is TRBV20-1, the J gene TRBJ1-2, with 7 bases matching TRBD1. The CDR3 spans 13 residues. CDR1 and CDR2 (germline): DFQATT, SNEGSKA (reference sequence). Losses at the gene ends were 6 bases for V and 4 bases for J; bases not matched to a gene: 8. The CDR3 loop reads CSARTGTVYGYTF. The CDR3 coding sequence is TGCAGTGCACGCACCGGGACAGTCTATGGCTACACCTTC.